These T cell receptor beta chains were read from a single sample in a study of memory CD4+ T cells and cytomegalovirus serostatus. TCRdb's copy holds only in-frame clones and misses some; the assay was immunoSEQ multiplex PCR. The sample includes around 25,000 clones, approximately 80% of them seen just once. The sequenced sample was memory CD4+ T cells from blood. The receptors were sampled from an adult in good health and CMV-seronegative. CDR3s include the opening cysteine and the closing phenylalanine or tryptophan. D genes are given only for firm matches. Clone size is stated in some rows and not others, as once, few, many or a class when expanded.

TRBV9	TRBJ1-1	NA	TRBD1	TGTGCCAGCAGCCATGACCCGGGACAGGGGGCGAACACTGAAGCTTTCTTT	CASSHDPGQGANTEAFF
TRBV19	TRBJ1-2	NA	NA	TGTGCCAGTAGTATGGGACAAACCAACTATGGCTACACCTTC	CASSMGQTNYGYTF
TRBV7-3	TRBJ2-6	NA	NA	TGTGCCAGCAGCCCCAGGGGAATTACCCAAATTTCCTCTGGGGCCAACGTCCTGACTTTC	CASSPRGITQISSGANVLTF
TRBV18	TRBJ2-3	NA	NA	TGTGCCAGCTCACCTCCCTTCTGGGAAAGCACAGATACGCAGTATTTT	CASSPPFWESTDTQYF
TRBV5-1	TRBJ2-3	NA	NA	TGCGCCAGCAGCCTTGGTAACTCCCAAGGGGTCACAGATACGCAGTATTTT	CASSLGNSQGVTDTQYF
TRBV4-1	TRBJ1-4	NA	TRBD1	TGCGCCAGCACCGGGACAGTGATAGAAAAACTGTTTTTT	CASTGTVIEKLFF
TRBV7-2	TRBJ1-2	few	TRBD1	TGTGCCAGCAGCTTCGCAGGGGGAGTCCCTGGCTACACCTTC	CASSFAGGVPGYTF
TRBV5-1	TRBJ1-4	NA	NA	TGCGCCAGCAGCCAGGACAGACAAAATGAAAAACTGTTTTTT	CASSQDRQNEKLFF
TRBV6-1	TRBJ2-2	NA	TRBD1	TGTGCCAGCACTGACAGGGGTGTAGCTGGTACTAACACCGGGGAGCTGTTTTTT	CASTDRGVAGTNTGELFF
TRBV5-1	TRBJ2-7	NA	NA	TGCGCCAGCAGCTTAAGGCCTTCCTACGAGCAGTACTTC	CASSLRPSYEQYF
TRBV28	TRBJ1-3	NA	NA	TGTGCCAGCAGTTCTGCGGTCTCTGGAAACACCATATATTTT	CASSSAVSGNTIYF
TRBV6-1	TRBJ2-7	NA	TRBD1	TGTGCCAGCAGTGAACCCTTACGACAGGGCCGCTCCTACGAGCAGTACTTC	CASSEPLRQGRSYEQYF
TRBV11-2	TRBJ2-5	NA	NA	TGTGCCAGCAGCTACCGTAGGGCAGGCCTCCTCGCTGTTCAGGGGACCCAGTACTTC	CASSYRRAGLLAVQGTQYF
TRBV6-1	TRBJ1-2	NA	NA	TGTGCCAGCAGCCGGATCTGGGTGGGTAACTATGGCTACACCTTC	CASSRIWVGNYGYTF
TRBV10-1	TRBJ2-3	NA	TRBD2	TGCGCCAGCAGTGTGCTAGCGGGAGGTGTAGATACGCAGTATTTT	CASSVLAGGVDTQYF
TRBV6-6	TRBJ2-7	NA	NA	TGTGCCAGCACGGGGAGCTCCTACGAGCAGTACTTC	CASTGSSYEQYF
TRBV5-4	TRBJ2-7	NA	TRBD1	TGTGCCAGCAGCTTGGGGGTCTCGGGACAGGGGGCTTACGAGCAGTACTTC	CASSLGVSGQGAYEQYF
TRBV10-3	TRBJ1-2	once	NA	TGTGCCATCAGCCCTGGGAGTGGCTACACCTTC	CAISPGSGYTF
TRBV10-3	TRBJ1-2	NA	NA	TGTGCCATCAGTGAGTCCGCCCAGTATGGCTACACCTTC	CAISESAQYGYTF
TRBV6-5	TRBJ1-1	once	NA	TGTGCCAGCAGTTACTCCAACAGGGAGAGGACTGAAGCTTTCTTT	CASSYSNRERTEAFF
TRBV5-6	TRBJ2-7	NA	NA	TGTGCCAGCAGCTTGGGACCCTCCGACACCCCCTACGAGCAGTACTTC	CASSLGPSDTPYEQYF
TRBV19	TRBJ1-1	NA	NA	TGTGCCAGTAGTATCATCGCTGAAGCTTTCTTT	CASSIIAEAFF
TRBV11-2	TRBJ2-3	NA	TRBD2	TGTGCCAGCAGCTTCGGAGCGGGAGGGCTTGGGGGCACAGATACGCAGTATTTT	CASSFGAGGLGGTDTQYF
TRBV19	TRBJ1-1	NA	NA	TGTGCCAGTAGTATCCCGTTTATGGGTCGGCGCACTGAAGCTTTCTTT	CASSIPFMGRRTEAFF
TRBV11-2	TRBJ1-4	once	NA	TGTGCCAGCAGCCAATGGGGGGCTGACAATGAAAAACTGTTTTTT	CASSQWGADNEKLFF
TRBV15	TRBJ2-3	NA	TRBD1	TGTGCCACCAGCGGACAGGGGGCAGAATGGGATACGCAGTATTTT	CATSGQGAEWDTQYF
TRBV5-1	TRBJ2-3	NA	NA	TGCGCCAGCAGCTACAGTGGAGCTAGCACAGATACGCAGTATTTT	CASSYSGASTDTQYF
TRBV9	TRBJ1-3	NA	NA	TGTGCCAGCAGCTCTATGGGGAATTCTGGAAACACCATATATTTT	CASSSMGNSGNTIYF
TRBV11-2	TRBJ1-1	NA	TRBD1	TGTGCCAGCAGCCCCACAACCGGGACAGCGAACACTGAAGCTTTCTTT	CASSPTTGTANTEAFF
TRBV4-3	TRBJ1-1	few	NA	TGCGCCAGCAGCCAGAAGGAGGCGGGGACTGAAGCTTTCTTT	CASSQKEAGTEAFF
TRBV7-9	TRBJ2-2	NA	NA	TGTGCCAGCAGCGTCTCGACCGGGGAGCTGTTTTTT	CASSVSTGELFF
TRBV7-2	TRBJ1-2	NA	NA	TGTGCCAGCACTCCTAGTCGGCCTAACTATGGCTACACCTTC	CASTPSRPNYGYTF
TRBV28	TRBJ1-5	NA	NA	TGTGCCAGCCACGGGACTCTCAATCAGCCCCAGCATTTT	CASHGTLNQPQHF
TRBV19	TRBJ2-5	once	NA	TGTGCCAGTAGTACCGGACGGTTCCAAGAGACCCAGTACTTC	CASSTGRFQETQYF
TRBV7-9	TRBJ2-6	few	TRBD1	TGTGCCAGCGGCGGGACAGGGGAGGGTTTGGCCAACGTCCTGACTTTC	CASGGTGEGLANVLTF
TRBV7-7	TRBJ2-1	NA	NA	TGTGCCAGCAGCTTAGGGGGCGGGTACAATGAGCAGTTCTTC	CASSLGGGYNEQFF
TRBV4-2	TRBJ1-1	NA	NA	TGTGCCAGCAGCCGCGTTAGTGAGCAGGAAGCTTTCTTT	CASSRVSEQEAFF
TRBV25-1	TRBJ2-3	NA	NA	TGTGCCAGCAGTGAACAGGGGATGACAGATACGCAGTATTTT	CASSEQGMTDTQYF